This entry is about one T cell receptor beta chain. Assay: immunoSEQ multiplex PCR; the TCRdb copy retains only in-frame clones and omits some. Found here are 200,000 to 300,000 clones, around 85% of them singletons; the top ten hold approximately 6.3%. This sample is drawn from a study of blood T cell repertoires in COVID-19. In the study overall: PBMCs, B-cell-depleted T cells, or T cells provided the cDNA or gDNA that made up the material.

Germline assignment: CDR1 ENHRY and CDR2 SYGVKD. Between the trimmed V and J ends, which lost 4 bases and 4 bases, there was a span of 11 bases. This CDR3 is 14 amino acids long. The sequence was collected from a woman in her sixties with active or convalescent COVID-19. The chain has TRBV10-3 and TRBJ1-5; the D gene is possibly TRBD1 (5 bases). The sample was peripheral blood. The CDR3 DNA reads TGTGCCATCAGTGTAGGGCCAGGGAATCAGCCCCAGCATTTT. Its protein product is CAISVGPGNQPQHF.